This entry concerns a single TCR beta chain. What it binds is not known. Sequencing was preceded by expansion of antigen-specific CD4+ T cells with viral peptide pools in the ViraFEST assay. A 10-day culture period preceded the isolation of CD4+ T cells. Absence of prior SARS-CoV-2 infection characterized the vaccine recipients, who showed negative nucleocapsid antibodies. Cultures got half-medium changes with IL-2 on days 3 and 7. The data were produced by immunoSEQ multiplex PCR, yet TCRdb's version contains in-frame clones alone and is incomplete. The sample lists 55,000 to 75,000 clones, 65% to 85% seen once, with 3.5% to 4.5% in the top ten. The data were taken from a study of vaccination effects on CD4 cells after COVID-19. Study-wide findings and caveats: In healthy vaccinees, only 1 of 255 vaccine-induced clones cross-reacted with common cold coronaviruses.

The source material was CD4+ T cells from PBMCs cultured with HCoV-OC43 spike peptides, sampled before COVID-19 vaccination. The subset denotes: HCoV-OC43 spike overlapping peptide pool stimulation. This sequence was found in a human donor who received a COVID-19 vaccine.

The chain's CDR3 is CASSRFGAAGEQYF. The CDR3 nucleotides are TGTGCCAGCAGCCGATTTGGCGCGGCAGGGGAGCAGTATTTT. The genes are TRBV7-9 and TRBJ2-3; D is perhaps TRBD1 (6 bases). Trimming took 5 bases from V and 11 from J, leaving 20 bases between them. The length of the CDR3 is 14 residues. Germline V lookup: CDR1 SEHNR, CDR2 FQNEAQ (reference sequence).